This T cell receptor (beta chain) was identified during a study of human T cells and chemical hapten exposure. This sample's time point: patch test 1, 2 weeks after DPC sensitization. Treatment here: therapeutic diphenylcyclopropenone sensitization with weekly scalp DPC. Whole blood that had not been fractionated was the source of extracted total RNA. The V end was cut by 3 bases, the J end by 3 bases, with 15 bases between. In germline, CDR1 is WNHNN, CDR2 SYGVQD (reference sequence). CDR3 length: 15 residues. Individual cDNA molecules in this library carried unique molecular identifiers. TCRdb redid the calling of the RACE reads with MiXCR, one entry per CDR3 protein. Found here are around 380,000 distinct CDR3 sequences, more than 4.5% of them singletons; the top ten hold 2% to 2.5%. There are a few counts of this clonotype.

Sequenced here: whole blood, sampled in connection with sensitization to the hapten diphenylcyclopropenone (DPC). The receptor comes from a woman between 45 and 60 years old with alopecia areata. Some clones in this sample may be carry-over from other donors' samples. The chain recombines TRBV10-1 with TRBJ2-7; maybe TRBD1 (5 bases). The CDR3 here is CASSESNLGVYEQYF. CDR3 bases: TGCGCCAGCAGTGAAAGCAATTTAGGGGTCTACGAGCAGTACTTC.